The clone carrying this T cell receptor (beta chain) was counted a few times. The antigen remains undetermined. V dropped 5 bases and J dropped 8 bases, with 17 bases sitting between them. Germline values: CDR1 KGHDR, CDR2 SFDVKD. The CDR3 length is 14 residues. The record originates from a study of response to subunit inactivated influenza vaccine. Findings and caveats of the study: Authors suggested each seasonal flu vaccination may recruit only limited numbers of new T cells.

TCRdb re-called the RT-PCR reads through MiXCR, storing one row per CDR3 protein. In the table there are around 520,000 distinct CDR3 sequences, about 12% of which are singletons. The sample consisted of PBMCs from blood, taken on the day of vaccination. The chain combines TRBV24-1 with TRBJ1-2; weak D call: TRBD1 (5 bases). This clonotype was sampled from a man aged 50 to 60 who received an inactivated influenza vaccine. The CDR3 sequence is CATSGPGGADGYTF. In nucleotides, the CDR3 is TGTGCCACCAGTGGCCCGGGAGGGGCCGACGGCTACACCTTC.